This entry features one TCR beta chain sequence. These data belong to a study of cytomegalovirus exposure and HLA in healthy donors. The CDR3 has 14 amino acids. Germline values: CDR1 SEHNR, CDR2 FQNEAQ (reference sequence). V was clipped by 7 bases and J by 1 base, with 13 bases between them. PCR involved 60 Vbeta and 13 Jbeta primers. The repertoire was sequenced with immunoSEQ multiplex PCR; TCRdb's copy has only in-frame clones and lacks some. Found here are 150,000 to 200,000 clones, 75% to 90% of them singletons; the top ten hold 1.6%. This clonotype was obtained from a man aged 50 to 60 in good health and CMV-seronegative. Sequenced input: PBMCs. The rearrangement joins TRBV7-9 to TRBJ1-1, with a weak D call TRBD1 (5 bases). For the CDR3, the DNA is TGTGCCAGCACCGCACAGGTGGGGAACACTGAAGCTTTCTTT. The encoded protein is CASTAQVGNTEAFF.